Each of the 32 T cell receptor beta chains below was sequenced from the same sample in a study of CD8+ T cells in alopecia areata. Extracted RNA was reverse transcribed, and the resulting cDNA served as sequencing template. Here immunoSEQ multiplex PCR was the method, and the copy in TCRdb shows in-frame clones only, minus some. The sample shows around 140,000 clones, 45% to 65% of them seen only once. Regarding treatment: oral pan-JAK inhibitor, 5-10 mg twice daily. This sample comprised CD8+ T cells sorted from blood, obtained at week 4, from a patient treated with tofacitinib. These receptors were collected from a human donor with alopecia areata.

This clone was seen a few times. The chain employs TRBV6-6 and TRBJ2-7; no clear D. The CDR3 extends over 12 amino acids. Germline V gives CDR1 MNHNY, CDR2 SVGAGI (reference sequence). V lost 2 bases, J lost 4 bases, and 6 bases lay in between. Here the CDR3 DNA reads TGTGCCAGCAGTTACGGAACTTACGAGCAGTACTTC. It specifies CASSYGTYEQYF.

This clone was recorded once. CDR3 DNA sequence: TGTGCCACCAGCAACTTTCAGGGTTCCTACGAGCAGTACTTC. Translating it yields CATSNFQGSYEQYF. The rearrangement links TRBV15 to TRBJ2-7; D might be TRBD1 (5 bases). Germline V gene lookup returns CDR1 LNHNV and CDR2 YYDKDF (reference sequence). V shed 4 bases and J shed 1 base, with 11 bases lying between them. The CDR3 is 14 amino acids.

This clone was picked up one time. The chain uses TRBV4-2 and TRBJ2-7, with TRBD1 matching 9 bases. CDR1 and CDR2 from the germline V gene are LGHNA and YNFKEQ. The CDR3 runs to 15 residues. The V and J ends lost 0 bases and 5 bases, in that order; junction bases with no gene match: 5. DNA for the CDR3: TGTGCCAGCAGCCAAGAGTGGGACAGGGTCAACGAGCAGTACTTC. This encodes CASSQEWDRVNEQYF.

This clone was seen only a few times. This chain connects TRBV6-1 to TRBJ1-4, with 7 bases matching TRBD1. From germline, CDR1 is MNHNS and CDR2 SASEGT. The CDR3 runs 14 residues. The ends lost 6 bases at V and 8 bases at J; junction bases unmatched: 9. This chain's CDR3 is CASSEHRGGEKLFF. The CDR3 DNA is TGTGCCAGCAGCGAGCACAGGGGTGGGGAAAAACTGTTTTTT.

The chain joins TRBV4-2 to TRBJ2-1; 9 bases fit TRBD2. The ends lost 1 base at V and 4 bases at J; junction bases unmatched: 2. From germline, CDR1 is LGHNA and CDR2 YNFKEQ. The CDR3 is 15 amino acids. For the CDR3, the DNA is TGTGCCAGCAGCCAAGTAGCGGGGGAGTACAATGAGCAGTTCTTC. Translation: CASSQVAGEYNEQFF.

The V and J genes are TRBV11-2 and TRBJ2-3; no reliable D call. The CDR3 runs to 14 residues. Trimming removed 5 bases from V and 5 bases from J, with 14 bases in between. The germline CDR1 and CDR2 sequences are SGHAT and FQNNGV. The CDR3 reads CASSPPVGLDTQYF. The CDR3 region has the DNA TGTGCCAGCAGCCCCCCTGTGGGGTTAGATACGCAGTATTTT.

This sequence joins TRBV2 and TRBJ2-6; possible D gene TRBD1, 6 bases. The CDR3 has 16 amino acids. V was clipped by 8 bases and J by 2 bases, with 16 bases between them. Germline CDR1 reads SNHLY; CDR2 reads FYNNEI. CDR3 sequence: CASLGGTGPGANVLTF. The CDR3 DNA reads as TGTGCCAGCCTCGGTGGAACAGGGCCTGGGGCCAACGTCCTGACTTTC.

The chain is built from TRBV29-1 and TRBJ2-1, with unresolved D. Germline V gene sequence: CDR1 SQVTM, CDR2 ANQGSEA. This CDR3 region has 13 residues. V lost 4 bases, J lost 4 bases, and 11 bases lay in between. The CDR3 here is CSVVSAIYNEQFF. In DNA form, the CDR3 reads TGCAGCGTTGTATCCGCTATTTACAATGAGCAGTTCTTC.

The CDR3: CASSSGLAGVPSYNEQFF. In DNA form, the CDR3 reads TGTGCCAGCAGCTCGGGACTAGCGGGGGTACCCTCCTACAATGAGCAGTTCTTC. This chain connects TRBV7-8 to TRBJ2-1; TRBD2 matches at 14 bases. The J segment lost 0 bases and the V segment lost 4 bases, leaving 5 bases of the junction unmatched. The CDR3 totals 18 residues. Germline CDR1 reads SGHVS; CDR2 reads FQNEAQ.

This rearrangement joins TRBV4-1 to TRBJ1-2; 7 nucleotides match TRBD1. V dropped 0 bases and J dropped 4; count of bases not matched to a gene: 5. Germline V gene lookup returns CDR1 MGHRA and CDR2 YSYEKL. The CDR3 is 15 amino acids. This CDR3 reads CASSQDLRDSYGYTF. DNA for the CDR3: TGCGCCAGCAGCCAAGATTTGCGGGACAGCTATGGCTACACCTTC.

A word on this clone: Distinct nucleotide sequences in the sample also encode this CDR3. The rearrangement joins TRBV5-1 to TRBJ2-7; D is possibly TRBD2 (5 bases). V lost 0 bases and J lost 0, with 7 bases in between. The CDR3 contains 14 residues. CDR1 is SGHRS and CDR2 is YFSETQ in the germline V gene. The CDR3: CASSLDGGSYEQYF. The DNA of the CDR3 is TGCGCCAGCAGCTTGGACGGAGGCTCCTACGAGCAGTACTTC.

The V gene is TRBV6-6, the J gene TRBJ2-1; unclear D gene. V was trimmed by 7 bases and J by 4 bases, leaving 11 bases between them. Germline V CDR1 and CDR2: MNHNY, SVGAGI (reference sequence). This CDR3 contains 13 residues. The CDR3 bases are TGTGCCAGCACCACCATTTCTTACAATGAGCAGTTCTTC. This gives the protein CASTTISYNEQFF.

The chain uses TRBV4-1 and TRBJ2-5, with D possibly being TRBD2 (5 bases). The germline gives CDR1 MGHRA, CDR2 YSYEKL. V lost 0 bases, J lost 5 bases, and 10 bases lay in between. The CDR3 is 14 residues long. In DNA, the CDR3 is TGCGCCAGCAGCCAAGAGACGGGATCGGAGACCCAGTACTTC. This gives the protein CASSQETGSETQYF.

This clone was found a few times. CDR3 sequence reads: CASSLDPRQETQYF. The CDR3, as DNA: TGCGCCAGCAGCTTGGATCCCAGGCAAGAGACCCAGTACTTC. The V call is TRBV5-1, the J call TRBJ2-5; D is undetermined. The CDR3 spans 14 residues. V lost 0 bases and J lost 2, with 8 bases in between. CDR1 SGHRS and CDR2 YFSETQ come from the germline V gene.

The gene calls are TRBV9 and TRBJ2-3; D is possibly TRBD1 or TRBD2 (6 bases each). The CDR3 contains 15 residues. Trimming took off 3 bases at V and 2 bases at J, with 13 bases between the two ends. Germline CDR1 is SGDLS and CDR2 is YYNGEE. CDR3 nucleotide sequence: TGTGCCAGCAGCGGACGGAGGGGGACCACAGATACGCAGTATTTT. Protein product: CASSGRRGTTDTQYF.

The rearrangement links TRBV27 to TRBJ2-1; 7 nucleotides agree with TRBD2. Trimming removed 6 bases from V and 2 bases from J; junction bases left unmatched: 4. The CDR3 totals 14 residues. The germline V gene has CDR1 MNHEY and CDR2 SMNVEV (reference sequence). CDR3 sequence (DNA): TGTGCCAGCAGCGCTGCGGGGGCCTACAATGAGCAGTTCTTC. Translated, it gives CASSAAGAYNEQFF.

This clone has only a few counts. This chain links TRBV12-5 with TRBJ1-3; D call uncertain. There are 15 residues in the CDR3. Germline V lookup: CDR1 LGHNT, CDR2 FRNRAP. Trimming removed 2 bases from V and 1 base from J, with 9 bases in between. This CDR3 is CASGLWRESGNTIYF. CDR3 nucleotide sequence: TGTGCTAGTGGTTTGTGGAGAGAGTCTGGAAACACCATATATTTT.

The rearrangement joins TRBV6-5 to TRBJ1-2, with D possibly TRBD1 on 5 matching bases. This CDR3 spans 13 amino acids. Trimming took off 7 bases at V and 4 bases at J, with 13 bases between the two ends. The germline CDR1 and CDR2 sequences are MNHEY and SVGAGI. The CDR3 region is CASTPRGIYGYTF. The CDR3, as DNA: TGTGCCAGCACTCCCCGGGGCATCTATGGCTACACCTTC.

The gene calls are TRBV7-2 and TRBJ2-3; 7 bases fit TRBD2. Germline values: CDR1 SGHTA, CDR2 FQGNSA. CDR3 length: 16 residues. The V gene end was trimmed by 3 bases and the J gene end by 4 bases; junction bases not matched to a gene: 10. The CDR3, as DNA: TGTGCCAGCAGCTTGCTCCTAGCGGAAGTCGCAGATACGCAGTATTTT. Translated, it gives CASSLLLAEVADTQYF.

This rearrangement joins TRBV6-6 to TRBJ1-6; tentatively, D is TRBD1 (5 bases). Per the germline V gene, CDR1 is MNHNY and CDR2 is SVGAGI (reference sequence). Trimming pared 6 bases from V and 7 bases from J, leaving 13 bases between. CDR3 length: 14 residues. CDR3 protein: CASRSGTENSPLHF. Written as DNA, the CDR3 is TGTGCCAGCAGGAGCGGGACGGAGAATTCACCCCTCCACTTT.

CDR3 coding DNA: TGTGCCACCAGGGCGTCGGGGGCGGGGGAGCAGTACTTC. Protein: CATRASGAGEQYF. This chain links TRBV15 with TRBJ2-7; tentatively, D is TRBD1 or TRBD2 (6 bases each). Trimming removed 6 bases from V and 7 bases from J, with 16 bases in between. Germline-derived CDR1 and CDR2 are LNHNV and YYDKDF (reference sequence). The CDR3 contains 13 residues.

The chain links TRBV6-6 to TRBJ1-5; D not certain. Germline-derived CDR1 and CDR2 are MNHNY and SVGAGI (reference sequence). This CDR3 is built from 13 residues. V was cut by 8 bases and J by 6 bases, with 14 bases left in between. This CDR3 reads CASRSAWGQPQHF. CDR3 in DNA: TGTGCCAGCCGGTCGGCCTGGGGTCAGCCCCAGCATTTT.

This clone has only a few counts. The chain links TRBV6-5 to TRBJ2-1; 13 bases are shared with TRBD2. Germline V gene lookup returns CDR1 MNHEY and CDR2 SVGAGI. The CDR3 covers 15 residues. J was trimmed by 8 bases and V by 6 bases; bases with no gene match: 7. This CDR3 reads CASRLLAGGLDEQFF. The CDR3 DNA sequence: TGTGCCAGCAGGTTACTAGCGGGGGGGCTTGATGAGCAGTTCTTC.

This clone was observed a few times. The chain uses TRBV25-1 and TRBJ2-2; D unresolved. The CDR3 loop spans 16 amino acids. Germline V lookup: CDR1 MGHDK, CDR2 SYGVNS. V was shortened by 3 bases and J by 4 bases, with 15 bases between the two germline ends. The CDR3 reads CASSDSMMPGTGELFF. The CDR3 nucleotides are TGTGCCAGCAGTGATTCCATGATGCCGGGCACCGGGGAGCTGTTTTTT.

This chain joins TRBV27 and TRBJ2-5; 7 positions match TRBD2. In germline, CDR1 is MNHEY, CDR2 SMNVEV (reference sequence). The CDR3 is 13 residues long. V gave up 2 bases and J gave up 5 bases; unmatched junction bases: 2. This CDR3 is CASSLVGGETQYF. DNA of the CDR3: TGTGCCAGCAGTTTAGTGGGGGGGGAGACCCAGTACTTC.

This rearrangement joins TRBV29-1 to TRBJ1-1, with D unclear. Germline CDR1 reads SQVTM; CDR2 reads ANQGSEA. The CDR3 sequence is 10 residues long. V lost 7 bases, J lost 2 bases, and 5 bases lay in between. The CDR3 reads CSAINTEAFF. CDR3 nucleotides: TGCAGCGCTATTAACACTGAAGCTTTCTTT.

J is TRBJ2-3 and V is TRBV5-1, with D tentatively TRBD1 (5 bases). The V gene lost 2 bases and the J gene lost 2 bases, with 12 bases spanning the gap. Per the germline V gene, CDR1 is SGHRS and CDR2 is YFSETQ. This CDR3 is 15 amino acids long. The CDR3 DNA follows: TGCGCCAGCAGCTTCCAGGGAAGTGCCACAGATACGCAGTATTTT. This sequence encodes CASSFQGSATDTQYF.

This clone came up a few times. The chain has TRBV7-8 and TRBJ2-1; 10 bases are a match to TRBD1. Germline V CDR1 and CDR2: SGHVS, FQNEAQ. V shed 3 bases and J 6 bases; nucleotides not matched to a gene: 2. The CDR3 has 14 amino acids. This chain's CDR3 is CASSFWTGGNEQFF. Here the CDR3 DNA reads TGTGCCAGCAGCTTTTGGACAGGGGGCAATGAGCAGTTCTTC.

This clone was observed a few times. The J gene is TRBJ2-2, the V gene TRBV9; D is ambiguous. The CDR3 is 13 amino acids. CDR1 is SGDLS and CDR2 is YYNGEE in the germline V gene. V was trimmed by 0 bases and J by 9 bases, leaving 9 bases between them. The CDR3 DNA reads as TGTGCCAGCAGCGTAGGCGGTTCCTGGGAGCTGTTTTTT. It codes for CASSVGGSWELFF.

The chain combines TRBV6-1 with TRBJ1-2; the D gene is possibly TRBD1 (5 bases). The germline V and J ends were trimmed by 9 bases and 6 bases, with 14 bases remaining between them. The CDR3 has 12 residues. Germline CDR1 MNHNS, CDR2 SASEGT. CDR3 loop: CASQGLGDGYTF. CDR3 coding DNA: TGTGCCAGTCAAGGGTTAGGGGATGGCTACACCTTC.

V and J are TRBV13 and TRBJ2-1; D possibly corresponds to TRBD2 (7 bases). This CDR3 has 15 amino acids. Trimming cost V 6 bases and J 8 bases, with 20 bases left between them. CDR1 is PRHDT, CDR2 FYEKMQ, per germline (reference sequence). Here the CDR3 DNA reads TGTGCCAGCAGTTCGGCCGGGGGGCTGGAGGATGAGCAGTTCTTC. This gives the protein CASSSAGGLEDEQFF. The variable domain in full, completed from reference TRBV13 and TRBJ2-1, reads AAGVIQSPRHLIKEKRETATLKCYPIPRHDTVYWYQQGPGQDPQFLISFYEKMQSDKGSIPDRFSAQQFSDYHSELNMSSLELGDSALYFCASSSAGGLEDEQFFGPGTRLTVL.

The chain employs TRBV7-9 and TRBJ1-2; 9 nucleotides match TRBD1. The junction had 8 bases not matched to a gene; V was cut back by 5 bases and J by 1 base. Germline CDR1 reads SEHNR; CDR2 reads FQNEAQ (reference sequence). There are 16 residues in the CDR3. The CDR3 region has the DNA TGTGCCAGCAGCCCCGACAGGGGGGTGGATAACTATGGCTACACCTTC. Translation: CASSPDRGVDNYGYTF.